This entry features one TCR beta chain sequence. Its matching antigen is unknown. Through a sample-barcoded 5' primer and a J-beta primer mix, a second PCR was run for 7 to 11 cycles. All samples gave at least 2.5 million CDR3-containing paired-end reads. A single record per CDR3 protein comes from TCRdb applying MiXCR to the 5' RACE reads. The table includes some 700,000 distinct CDR3 sequences, approximately 22% detected once. This sample was taken from a study of blood T cells in healthy people across ages. Study-level results: Since the PBMCs were unsorted, naive and antigen-experienced cells could not be conclusively compared. Roughly linearly, TCR beta diversity per million T cells fell as age increased.

From germline, CDR1 is SGHVS and CDR2 FQNEAQ. This CDR3 spans 14 amino acids. The ends were cut back, 8 bases at V and 2 bases at J, with 16 bases in the middle. The receptor was isolated from a man between 70 and 80 years old in good health. The chain couples TRBV7-8 to TRBJ2-7, with D perhaps matching TRBD1 or TRBD2 (5 bases each). The specimen sequenced was blood. The CDR3 DNA follows: TGTGCCAGCGGCCCATGGGGACGGACCTACGAGCAGTACTTC. This sequence encodes CASGPWGRTYEQYF.